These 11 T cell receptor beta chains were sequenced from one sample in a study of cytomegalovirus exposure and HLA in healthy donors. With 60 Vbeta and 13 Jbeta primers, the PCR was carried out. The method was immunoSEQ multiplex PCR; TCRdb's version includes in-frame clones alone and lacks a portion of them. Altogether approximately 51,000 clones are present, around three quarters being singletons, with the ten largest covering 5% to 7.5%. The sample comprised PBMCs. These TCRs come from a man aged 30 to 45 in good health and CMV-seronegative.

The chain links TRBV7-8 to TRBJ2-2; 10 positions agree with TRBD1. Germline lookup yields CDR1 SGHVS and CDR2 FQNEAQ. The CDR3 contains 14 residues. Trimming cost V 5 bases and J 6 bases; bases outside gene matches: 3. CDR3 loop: CASSTTGGPGELFF. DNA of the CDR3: TGTGCCAGCAGCACGACAGGGGGCCCCGGGGAGCTGTTTTTT.

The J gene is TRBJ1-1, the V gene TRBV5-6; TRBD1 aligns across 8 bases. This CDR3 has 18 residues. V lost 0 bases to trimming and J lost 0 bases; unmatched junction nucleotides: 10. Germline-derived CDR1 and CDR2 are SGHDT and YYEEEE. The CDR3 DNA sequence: TGTGCCAGCAGCTTGGGGTTAGACAGGGGAACCATGAACACTGAAGCTTTCTTT. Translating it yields CASSLGLDRGTMNTEAFF.

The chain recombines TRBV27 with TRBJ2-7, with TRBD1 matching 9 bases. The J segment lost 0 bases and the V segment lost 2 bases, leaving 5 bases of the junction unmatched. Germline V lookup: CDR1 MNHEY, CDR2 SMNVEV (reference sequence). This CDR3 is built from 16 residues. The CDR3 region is CASSLTGTGSSYEQYF. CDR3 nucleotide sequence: TGTGCCAGCAGTTTAACCGGGACAGGGAGCTCCTACGAGCAGTACTTC.

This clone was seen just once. CDR3 residues: CSVETPSGIRSYEQYF. CDR3 sequence (DNA): TGCAGCGTTGAAACCCCAAGCGGGATTCGCTCCTACGAGCAGTACTTC. This chain links TRBV29-1 with TRBJ2-7; the match to TRBD2 covers 7 bases. Germline assignment: CDR1 SQVTM and CDR2 ANQGSEA. The CDR3 has 16 residues. The V and J ends lost 2 bases and 0 bases, in that order; junction bases with no gene match: 10.

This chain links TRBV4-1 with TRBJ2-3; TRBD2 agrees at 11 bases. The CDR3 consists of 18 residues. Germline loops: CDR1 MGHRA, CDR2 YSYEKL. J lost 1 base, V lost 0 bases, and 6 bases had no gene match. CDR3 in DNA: TGCGCCAGCAGCCAAGAAGGACTAGCGGGTCCGGGCACAGATACGCAGTATTTT. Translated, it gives CASSQEGLAGPGTDTQYF.

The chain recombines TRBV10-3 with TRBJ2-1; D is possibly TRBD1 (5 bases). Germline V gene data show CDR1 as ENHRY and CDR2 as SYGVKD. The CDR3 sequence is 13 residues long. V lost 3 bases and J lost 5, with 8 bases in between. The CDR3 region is CAISDDSHNEQFF. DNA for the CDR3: TGTGCCATCAGTGACGACAGCCACAATGAGCAGTTCTTC.

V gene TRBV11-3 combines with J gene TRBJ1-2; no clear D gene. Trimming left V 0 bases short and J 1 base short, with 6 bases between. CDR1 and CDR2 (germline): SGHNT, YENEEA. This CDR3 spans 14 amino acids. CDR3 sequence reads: CASSLDWSNYGYTF. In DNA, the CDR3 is TGTGCCAGCAGCTTAGATTGGAGTAACTATGGCTACACCTTC.

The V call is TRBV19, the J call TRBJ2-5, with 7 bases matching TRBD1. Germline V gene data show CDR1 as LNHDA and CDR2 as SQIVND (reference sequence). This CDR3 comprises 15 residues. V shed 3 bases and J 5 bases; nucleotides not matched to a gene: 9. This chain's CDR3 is CASSMPGQSGETQYF. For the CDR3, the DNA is TGTGCCAGTAGTATGCCGGGACAGTCTGGGGAGACCCAGTACTTC.

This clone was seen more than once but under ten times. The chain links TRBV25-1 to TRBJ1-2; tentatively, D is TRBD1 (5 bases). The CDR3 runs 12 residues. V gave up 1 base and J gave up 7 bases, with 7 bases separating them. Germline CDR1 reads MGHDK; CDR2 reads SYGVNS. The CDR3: CASSEFGAGYTF. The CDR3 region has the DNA TGTGCCAGCAGTGAATTTGGGGCTGGCTACACCTTC.

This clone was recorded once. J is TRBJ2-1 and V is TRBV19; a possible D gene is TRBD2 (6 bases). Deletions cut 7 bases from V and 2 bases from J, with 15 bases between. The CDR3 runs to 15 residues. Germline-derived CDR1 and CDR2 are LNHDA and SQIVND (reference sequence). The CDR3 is CASTTDGGTYNEQFF. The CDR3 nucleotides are TGTGCCAGTACCACCGACGGGGGAACCTACAATGAGCAGTTCTTC.

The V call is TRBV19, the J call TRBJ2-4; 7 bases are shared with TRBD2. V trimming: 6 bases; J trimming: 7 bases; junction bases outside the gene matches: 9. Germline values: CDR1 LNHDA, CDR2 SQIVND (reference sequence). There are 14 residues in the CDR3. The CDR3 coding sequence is TGTGCCAGTAGGGGAGCGGGATCGAAGAACATTCAGTACTTC. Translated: CASRGAGSKNIQYF.